These 29 T cell receptor beta chains were all obtained from the same sample, sequenced in a study of Ad26.COV2.S vaccination and SARS-CoV-2 variants. Treatment here: some 19 received Ad26.COV2.S at low or high dose, single or two shots; about 5 received placebo; per-sample allocation not given. Sampling took place 63 days after the first vaccine or placebo injection. Sequencing was performed with immunoSEQ multiplex PCR; in TCRdb, only in-frame clones are kept and a portion is missing. The sample holds some 450,000 clones; 90% are singletons and the top ten take around 4.5%. The sample consisted of peripheral blood, taken in a trial of Ad26.COV2.S vaccine versus placebo. These receptors were obtained from a person aged 18 to 59 who received the Ad26.COV2.S COVID-19 vaccine or a placebo.

The chain joins TRBV7-2 to TRBJ2-3, with 9 bases lining up with TRBD2. This CDR3 region has 15 residues. V lost 4 bases, J lost 0 bases, and 2 bases stayed unmatched. Looked up from germline, CDR1 is SGHTA and CDR2 is FQGNSA. The DNA of the CDR3 is TGTGCCAGCAGCTCTCTAGCGGGGAGCACAGATACGCAGTATTTT. Its protein product is CASSSLAGSTDTQYF.

The V call is TRBV9, the J call TRBJ2-2, with D perhaps matching TRBD1 or TRBD2 (5 bases each). There are 13 residues in the CDR3. V was clipped by 4 bases and J by 5 bases, with 9 bases between them. In germline, CDR1 is SGDLS, CDR2 YYNGEE. The CDR3, as DNA: TGTGCCAGCAGCATGGGACCTACCGGGGAGCTGTTTTTT. This gives the protein CASSMGPTGELFF.

This rearrangement joins TRBV18 to TRBJ2-5; possibly TRBD1 for D (6 bases). V gave up 3 bases and J gave up 5 bases, with 16 bases separating them. The CDR3 is made up of 15 amino acids. In germline, CDR1 is KGHSH, CDR2 LQKENI. The CDR3 DNA reads TGTGCCAGCTCACCCGTTGGGGACACCCGGGAGACCCAGTACTTC. This encodes CASSPVGDTRETQYF.

The rearrangement links TRBV2 to TRBJ1-5, with D perhaps TRBD1 (5 bases). The germline V gene has CDR1 SNHLY and CDR2 FYNNEI. V lost 4 bases, J lost 6 bases, and 10 bases lay in between. The length of the CDR3 is 13 residues. The CDR3 reads CASSGGPVQPQHF. CDR3 sequence (DNA): TGTGCCAGCAGTGGGGGCCCCGTTCAGCCCCAGCATTTT.

The gene calls are TRBV7-8 and TRBJ2-1; 7 nucleotides align to TRBD1. The CDR3 sequence is 16 residues long. Losses at the gene ends were 5 bases for V and 0 bases for J; bases not matched to a gene: 7. Germline V CDR1 and CDR2: SGHVS, FQNEAQ. The CDR3 is CASSNGQASSYNEQFF. Written as DNA, the CDR3 is TGTGCCAGCAGCAACGGACAGGCAAGCTCCTACAATGAGCAGTTCTTC.

The chain combines TRBV19 with TRBJ1-5, with D maybe TRBD1 (5 bases). Germline loops: CDR1 LNHDA, CDR2 SQIVND (reference sequence). The CDR3 length is 15 residues. V was trimmed by 1 base and J by 6 bases, leaving 13 bases between them. The CDR3 region has the DNA TGTGCCAGTAGTATAGGGTTGGGGACCGCTCAGCCCCAGCATTTT. Protein product: CASSIGLGTAQPQHF.

The rearrangement joins TRBV5-1 to TRBJ2-1, with 10 positions matching TRBD2. Germline V gene data show CDR1 as SGHRS and CDR2 as YFSETQ. This CDR3 is 15 amino acids long. Trimming took 3 bases from V and 4 from J; bases not matched to a gene: 4. In nucleotides, the CDR3 is TGCGCCAGCAGCTGGAGACTAGCGGGTTACAATGAGCAGTTCTTC. It yields the protein CASSWRLAGYNEQFF.

The rearrangement links TRBV6-2 or TRBV6-3 to TRBJ1-1; TRBD1 is a possible D gene (5 bases). Deletions cut 2 bases from V and 4 bases from J, with 8 bases between. Germline CDR1 is MNHEY and CDR2 is SVGEGT. The CDR3 extends over 13 amino acids. The CDR3 DNA is TGTGCCAGCAGTTACGGCACAGGCACTGAAGCTTTCTTT. Translation gives CASSYGTGTEAFF.

The chain uses TRBV5-4 and TRBJ2-1; TRBD2 aligns across 8 bases. The CDR3 extends over 15 amino acids. J lost 7 bases, V lost 2 bases, and 8 bases had no gene match. CDR1 and CDR2 from the germline V gene are SGHNT and YYREEE (reference sequence). The DNA for the CDR3 is TGTGCCAGCAGCTTCTCGGGAGGGCCGCGGAATGAGCAGTTCTTC. This codes for CASSFSGGPRNEQFF. The complete variable domain, with remaining parts taken from reference TRBV5-4 and TRBJ2-1, reads ETGVTQSPTHLIKTRGQQVTLRCSSQSGHNTVSWYQQALGQGPQFIFQYYREEENGRGNFPPRFSGLQFPNYSSELNVNALELDDSALYLCASSFSGGPRNEQFFGPGTRLTVL.

V usage is TRBV4-1 and J usage is TRBJ2-7; D remains ambiguous. V was clipped by 4 bases and J by 3 bases, with 13 bases between them. Germline loops: CDR1 MGHRA, CDR2 YSYEKL. The CDR3 covers 14 residues. CDR3 amino acids: CASSRRNDIYEQYF. In DNA form, the CDR3 reads TGCGCCAGCAGCCGCCGAAACGACATCTACGAGCAGTACTTC.

This clone showed up just once. The V and J genes are TRBV3-1 (or the pseudogene TRBV3-2) and TRBJ2-7; D tentatively reads TRBD1 or TRBD2 (5 bases each). This CDR3 region has 15 residues. Germline values: CDR1 LGHDT, CDR2 YNNKEL (reference sequence). V lost 1 base, J lost 3 bases, and 13 bases lay in between. The CDR3 bases are TGTGCCAGCAGCCAAGGAAGGGGAGCTTGCTACGAGCAGTACTTC. Protein sequence: CASSQGRGACYEQYF.

The CDR3 is CASRRSGGYEQYF. In nucleotides, the CDR3 is TGTGCCAGTAGGCGGTCCGGAGGCTACGAGCAGTACTTC. The chain is built from TRBV19 and TRBJ2-7, with a possible D match to TRBD2 (5 bases). Germline CDR1 and CDR2: LNHDA and SQIVND (reference sequence). V lost 6 bases and J 3 bases, leaving 12 bases between the germline ends. CDR3 size: 13 residues.

The rearrangement links TRBV20-1 to TRBJ2-7, with 9 bases aligning to TRBD1. The CDR3 is 14 amino acids. The V gene end was trimmed by 6 bases and the J gene end by 6 bases; junction bases not matched to a gene: 12. Germline CDR1 DFQATT, CDR2 SNEGSKA (reference sequence). The CDR3 DNA reads TGCAGTGCCAGTTGGCCGGGACAGGGAGCCGAGCAGTACTTC. This sequence encodes CSASWPGQGAEQYF.

V and J are TRBV7-2 and TRBJ1-1; D is perhaps TRBD1 (5 bases). V shed 4 bases and J shed 2 bases, with 11 bases lying between them. Germline V gene data show CDR1 as SGHTA and CDR2 as FQGNSA. CDR3 length: 14 amino acids. The CDR3 is CASSSGDGNTEAFF. The CDR3 DNA reads TGTGCCAGCAGCTCGGGGGACGGAAACACTGAAGCTTTCTTT.

V is TRBV4-3 and J is TRBJ2-3; TRBD2 aligns across 12 bases. J gave up 5 bases and V 1 base, and 4 bases lay outside the gene matches. Germline loops: CDR1 LGHNA, CDR2 YSLEER. The CDR3 is 16 amino acids. The CDR3 DNA sequence: TGCGCCAGCAGCCAAGCGACTAGCGGGAGTGGAGATACGCAGTATTTT. Its translation: CASSQATSGSGDTQYF.

The V and J genes are TRBV7-3 and TRBJ2-1; maybe TRBD2 (6 bases). V was pared by 5 bases and J by 4 bases, with 15 bases between. Germline assignment: CDR1 SGHTA and CDR2 FQGTGA. The length of the CDR3 is 15 residues. CDR3 sequence: CASSPQAGRYNEQFF. CDR3 nucleotide sequence: TGTGCCAGCAGCCCTCAGGCCGGGAGATACAATGAGCAGTTCTTC.

This sequence joins TRBV4-2 and TRBJ2-3; unclear D gene. V was shortened by 0 bases and J by 2 bases, with 6 bases between the two germline ends. The germline V gene has CDR1 LGHNA and CDR2 YNFKEQ. The CDR3 extends over 14 amino acids. CDR3 in amino acids: CASSQEKTTDTQYF. CDR3 bases: TGTGCCAGCAGCCAAGAGAAGACCACAGATACGCAGTATTTT.

This clone was counted a single time. CDR3 sequence reads: CASSQRLAGSNEQFF. Here the CDR3 DNA reads TGTGCCAGCAGCCAAAGGCTAGCGGGGAGCAATGAGCAGTTCTTC. J is TRBJ2-1 and V is TRBV3-1 (or the pseudogene TRBV3-2); the match to TRBD2 covers 9 bases. J gave up 6 bases and V 2 bases, and 5 bases lay outside the gene matches. In germline, CDR1 is LGHDT, CDR2 YNNKEL (reference sequence). The CDR3 runs 15 residues.

This chain uses TRBV3-1 (or the pseudogene TRBV3-2) with TRBJ2-4; D remains unclear. The CDR3 has 14 residues. V lost 4 bases and J 0 bases, leaving 7 bases between the germline ends. Per the germline V gene, CDR1 is LGHDT and CDR2 is YNNKEL (reference sequence). CDR3 amino acids: CASSPEVAKNIQYF. Here the CDR3 DNA reads TGTGCCAGCAGCCCTGAAGTAGCCAAAAACATTCAGTACTTC.

The chain links TRBV11-2 to TRBJ1-4; no clear D. Trimming removed 5 bases at V and 5 bases at J, with 12 bases between. The CDR3 spans 14 residues. Germline V gene data show CDR1 as SGHAT and CDR2 as FQNNGV. The CDR3 bases are TGTGCCAGCAGCCCCCCCCTGGGAAATGAAAAACTGTTTTTT. Protein product: CASSPPLGNEKLFF.

The CDR3 coding sequence is TGTGCCAGCAGTGAAGGGGTCGGTAATTCACCCCTCCACTTT. Translated: CASSEGVGNSPLHF. The chain combines TRBV2 with TRBJ1-6; no firm D call. CDR1 SNHLY and CDR2 FYNNEI come from the germline V gene. V lost 1 base and J 6 bases, leaving 7 bases between the germline ends. The CDR3 runs to 14 residues.

The count of this clone is one. Distinct nucleotide sequences in the sample also encode this CDR3. The rearrangement links TRBV3-1 (or the pseudogene TRBV3-2) to TRBJ1-5; 8 bases are shared with TRBD1. Germline V gives CDR1 LGHDT, CDR2 YNNKEL (reference sequence). The CDR3 length is 14 residues. J lost 2 bases, V lost 3 bases, and 0 bases had no gene match. The CDR3 region has the DNA TGTGCCAGCAGCCAGACAGGGGGCAATCAGCCCCAGCATTTT. Amino acid sequence: CASSQTGGNQPQHF.

This clone was observed many times. The chain's CDR3 is CASSETGASIRDFHYEQYF. As DNA, the CDR3 is TGCGCCAGCAGTGAGACGGGGGCCTCGATCCGGGACTTCCACTACGAGCAGTACTTC. The chain joins TRBV10-2 to TRBJ2-7; D is tentatively TRBD1 or TRBD2 (6 bases each). The CDR3 contains 19 residues. V was cut by 2 bases and J by 3 bases, with 26 bases left in between. The V gene's germline CDR1 is WSHSY and CDR2 SAAADI.

This chain uses TRBV10-3 with TRBJ2-3, with TRBD1 identical over 8 bases. Looked up from germline, CDR1 is ENHRY and CDR2 is SYGVKD. J was trimmed by 3 bases and V by 4 bases; bases with no gene match: 9. The CDR3 contains 16 residues. The CDR3 sequence is CAISGHRGDLTDTQYF. CDR3 nucleotide sequence: TGTGCCATCAGTGGCCACAGGGGGGACTTAACAGATACGCAGTATTTT.

The rearrangement uses TRBV29-1 and TRBJ2-7, with 13 bases that match TRBD2. With V trimmed by 7 bases and J by 12 bases, 6 bases remained unmatched. In germline, CDR1 is SQVTM, CDR2 ANQGSEA. This CDR3 is built from 11 residues. The CDR3 DNA reads TGCAGCGCGGGACTAGCGGGACGGCTGTACTTC. Protein product: CSAGLAGRLYF.

The CDR3 bases are TGCAGCGTTCGAACGGGGGGGTCAGATACGCAGTATTTT. Translated: CSVRTGGSDTQYF. The rearrangement links TRBV29-1 to TRBJ2-3, with 8 bases that match TRBD2. CDR1 is SQVTM, CDR2 ANQGSEA, per germline. Germline trimming cut 5 bases from V and 4 bases from J; bases unmatched to any gene: 5. The CDR3 totals 13 residues.

The rearrangement uses TRBV5-1 and TRBJ2-5; D gene unclear. Germline CDR1 SGHRS, CDR2 YFSETQ. The CDR3 length is 11 residues. V shed 4 bases and J shed 2 bases, with 3 bases lying between them. In nucleotides, the CDR3 is TGCGCCAGCAGCGATCAAGAGACCCAGTACTTC. Translating gives CASSDQETQYF.

The CDR3 coding sequence is TGCGCCAGCAGCTTGCTTGGAGGGGCGACAGATACGCAGTATTTT. This gives the protein CASSLLGGATDTQYF. The rearrangement joins TRBV5-1 to TRBJ2-3; TRBD2 is a possible D gene (6 bases). The V gene's germline CDR1 is SGHRS and CDR2 YFSETQ. The CDR3 extends over 15 amino acids. The V and J ends lost 1 base and 3 bases respectively, with 12 bases between them.

Regarding this clone: A read error may account for a junction end that differs from germline. The rearrangement uses TRBV7-2 and TRBJ2-1, with 7 bases matching TRBD1. Germline-derived CDR1 and CDR2 are SGHTA and FQGNSA. This CDR3 comprises 15 residues. CDR3 residues: CASRLGGGLYNEQFF. The CDR3 DNA reads TGTGCCAGCAGGTTAGGGGGCGGTCTGTACAATGAGCAGTTCTTC. Full variable domain (missing parts from reference TRBV7-2 and TRBJ2-1): GAGVSQSPSNKVTEKGKDVELRCDPISGHTALYWYRQSLGQGLEFLIYFQGNSAPDKSGLPSDRFSAERTGGSVSTLTIQRTQQEDSAVYLCASRLGGGLYNEQFFGPGTRLTVL.